This TCR beta chain came from a study of human T cells and chemical hapten exposure. Points from the study as a whole: Sensitization with DPC brought no change to TCRs above 1 in 1000 in frequency.

In the original workflow: Between about 23,224 and 700,000 TCRs appeared in each sample, and the median stood at approximately 100,000. TCRdb re-derived calls from the RACE reads in MiXCR, one entry per CDR3 protein. Clone size and V and J calls follow TCRdb, not the original study. The repertoire holds roughly 30,000 distinct CDR3 sequences, with 7.5% to 10% as singletons. Time point in this sample: patch test 2, 6 weeks after DPC sensitization. This sample's treatment: therapeutic diphenylcyclopropenone sensitization with weekly scalp DPC. Patch tests were applied only after blood draws. Details on this clonotype: Its antigen is not known.

The CDR3 has 14 amino acids. V dropped 4 bases and J dropped 7 bases, with 16 bases sitting between them. The germline V gene encodes CDR1 SQVTM and CDR2 ANQGSEA. The rearrangement joins TRBV29-1 to TRBJ1-4, with a weak D call TRBD1 (5 bases). The sequencing here drew on whole blood, taken in connection with sensitization to the hapten diphenylcyclopropenone (DPC). This TCR came from a man aged 30 to 45 with alopecia areata. Some clones in this sample may be carry-over from other donors' samples. DNA of the CDR3: TGCAGCGTTGCCCGACAGTCAGGCGGTGAAAAACTGTTTTTT. Its protein is CSVARQSGGEKLFF.